Below, 17 T cell receptor beta chains from the same sample are listed, as sequenced in a study of shared clonotypes between healthy human individuals. CD8 cells classed as naive were CD45RO-negative and positively selected for CCR7, excluding terminally differentiated effector memory CD45RA+ cells. Sequencing was performed with immunoSEQ multiplex PCR; in TCRdb, only in-frame clones are kept and a portion is missing. The sample consists of some 2.1 million clones, less than 95% of them appearing once. Sequencing used naive CD8+ T cells sorted from blood. These receptors originate from a young man in good health.

The chain combines TRBV7-9 with TRBJ2-3, with D tentatively TRBD2 (6 bases). V was shortened by 5 bases and J by 5 bases, with 14 bases between the two germline ends. Germline-derived CDR1 and CDR2 are SEHNR and FQNEAQ (reference sequence). There are 14 residues in the CDR3. CDR3 in DNA: TGTGCCAGCAGCGAAGGGACTTGGGGAGATACGCAGTATTTT. Amino acids: CASSEGTWGDTQYF.

The rearrangement uses TRBV28 and TRBJ2-5, with 11 nucleotides matching TRBD2. The CDR3 contains 14 residues. V lost 3 bases and J lost 4; bases outside the gene matches: 1. Germline V gene sequence: CDR1 MDHEN, CDR2 SYDVKM. The CDR3 region has the DNA TGTGCCAGCAGTTTTAGCGGGGGGGCAGAGACCCAGTACTTC. Protein: CASSFSGGAETQYF.

The chain links TRBV30 to TRBJ2-5, with D uncertain. Germline lookup yields CDR1 GTSNPN and CDR2 SVGIG (reference sequence). Trimming removed 4 bases from V and 2 bases from J, with 8 bases in between. The CDR3 is 12 residues long. The CDR3 DNA sequence: TGTGCCTGGAATGGACCTCAAGAGACCCAGTACTTC. Translating it yields CAWNGPQETQYF.

With regard to this clone: Other DNA sequences within the sample encode an identical CDR3. The chain couples TRBV7-6 to TRBJ2-7; D uncertain. V gave up 5 bases and J gave up 2 bases, with 10 bases separating them. The CDR3 totals 13 residues. Germline V gives CDR1 SGHVS, CDR2 FNYEAQ. The CDR3 is CASSPGPTYEQYF. The CDR3 nucleotides read TGTGCCAGCAGCCCCGGTCCCACCTACGAGCAGTACTTC. The full variable domain, in which reference TRBV7-6 and TRBJ2-7 provide the parts outside the CDR3, is GAGVSQSPRYKVTKRGQDVALRCDPISGHVSLYWYRQALGQGPEFLTYFNYEAQQDKSGLPNDRFSAERPEGSISTLTIQRTEQRDSAMYRCASSPGPTYEQYFGPGTRLTVT.

This sequence joins TRBV4-1 and TRBJ2-7, with TRBD1 matching over 9 bases. J gave up 5 bases and V 3 bases, and 8 bases lay outside the gene matches. Germline V gene data show CDR1 as MGHRA and CDR2 as YSYEKL. The CDR3 spans 15 residues. CDR3 sequence (DNA): TGCGCCAGCAGCCAGGCGACAGGGGGTGAAAACGAGCAGTACTTC. Translating gives CASSQATGGENEQYF.

J is TRBJ2-7 and V is TRBV27; D is possibly TRBD1 (6 bases). V lost 5 bases and J 5 bases, leaving 13 bases between the germline ends. CDR3 length equals 13 residues. Germline loops: CDR1 MNHEY, CDR2 SMNVEV (reference sequence). The CDR3 DNA is TGTGCCAGCAGTCGTTATCCAGGGGACGAGCAGTACTTC. The encoded protein is CASSRYPGDEQYF.

The rearrangement joins TRBV7-9 to TRBJ2-3; D unclear. Trimming pared 1 base from V and 2 bases from J, leaving 7 bases between. Germline CDR1 is SEHNR and CDR2 is FQNEAQ (reference sequence). This CDR3 contains 14 residues. In DNA, the CDR3 is TGTGCCAGCAGCTTAGGGGCGACCACAGATACGCAGTATTTT. The encoded protein is CASSLGATTDTQYF.

Comment on this clone: Other DNA variants within this sample encode the same CDR3. V and J are TRBV6-1 and TRBJ2-7; TRBD2 agrees at 14 bases. The germline V gene has CDR1 MNHNS and CDR2 SASEGT. The CDR3 contains 16 residues. Losses at the gene ends were 1 base for V and 4 bases for J; bases not matched to a gene: 3. Here the CDR3 reads CASSEGLAGGTYEQYF. CDR3 sequence (DNA): TGTGCCAGCAGTGAAGGACTAGCGGGGGGGACTTACGAGCAGTACTTC.

The rearrangement links TRBV7-9 to TRBJ1-2, with D possibly matching TRBD1 (5 bases). CDR3 length: 15 amino acids. CDR1 is SEHNR, CDR2 FQNEAQ, per germline (reference sequence). Trimming removed 1 base from V and 11 bases from J, with 20 bases in between. CDR3 amino acids: CASSLGEDGGKVYTF. The CDR3 DNA follows: TGTGCCAGCAGCTTAGGGGAGGACGGGGGTAAGGTATACACCTTC. Drawing the rest from reference TRBV7-9 and TRBJ1-2, the complete variable domain is DTGVSQNPRHKITKRGQNVTFRCDPISEHNRLYWYRQTLGQGPEFLTYFQNEAQLEKSRLLSDRFSAERPKGSFSTLEIQRTEQGDSAMYLCASSLGEDGGKVYTFGSGTRLTVV.

The V and J genes are TRBV7-9 and TRBJ1-1; D remains unclear. The germline CDR1 and CDR2 sequences are SEHNR and FQNEAQ (reference sequence). The CDR3 has 13 residues. Deletions cut 6 bases from V and 2 bases from J, with 10 bases between. CDR3 in amino acids: CASSYEGNTEAFF. The CDR3 nucleotides read TGTGCCAGCAGTTATGAGGGCAACACTGAAGCTTTCTTT.

V is TRBV28 and J is TRBJ2-3; 10 bases agree with TRBD2. With 5 bases clipped from V and 0 bases from J, the junction kept 2 bases outside the gene matches. CDR1 is MDHEN, CDR2 SYDVKM, per germline. This CDR3 has 15 amino acids. The CDR3 DNA reads TGTGCCAGCAGTCCTAGCGGGAGCAGCACAGATACGCAGTATTTT. Translated, it gives CASSPSGSSTDTQYF.

The V gene is TRBV19, the J gene TRBJ1-4; 7 positions match TRBD1. The CDR3 spans 14 residues. J was trimmed by 3 bases and V by 5 bases; bases with no gene match: 3. Germline V gene data show CDR1 as LNHDA and CDR2 as SQIVND (reference sequence). The CDR3 spells CASSDRVANEKLFF. DNA of the CDR3: TGTGCCAGTAGTGACAGGGTCGCTAATGAAAAACTGTTTTTT.

The rearrangement joins TRBV13 to TRBJ2-5, with 9 bases lining up with TRBD1. V dropped 5 bases and J dropped 4; count of bases not matched to a gene: 11. Per the germline V gene, CDR1 is PRHDT and CDR2 is FYEKMQ (reference sequence). This CDR3 spans 16 amino acids. The DNA of the CDR3 is TGTGCCAGCAGCGAACACCCTACGGACAGGGGAGAGACCCAGTACTTC. Its translation is CASSEHPTDRGETQYF.

The CDR3 reads CASSSLSVGGPSYEQYF. In DNA form, the CDR3 reads TGTGCCAGCAGCTCCCTAAGTGTGGGAGGGCCATCCTACGAGCAGTACTTC. J is TRBJ2-7 and V is TRBV13, with 7 bases aligning to TRBD2. CDR3 length equals 17 residues. Germline CDR1 is PRHDT and CDR2 is FYEKMQ (reference sequence). Trimming removed 4 bases from V and 1 base from J; junction bases left unmatched: 13.

This clone was seen only once. Other nucleotide sequences from this sample produce the same CDR3. This chain links TRBV9 with TRBJ1-5; no definite D call. The CDR3 loop spans 14 amino acids. V was pared by 0 bases and J by 0 bases, with 4 bases between. The V gene's germline CDR1 is SGDLS and CDR2 YYNGEE. CDR3: CASSVAGSNQPQHF. The CDR3 DNA reads TGTGCCAGCAGCGTAGCGGGTAGCAATCAGCCCCAGCATTTT.

This sequence joins TRBV4-1 and TRBJ2-3, with unresolved D. CDR3 length: 11 residues. Germline V gives CDR1 MGHRA, CDR2 YSYEKL. V was cut by 5 bases and J by 5 bases, with 5 bases left in between. CDR3 nucleotides: TGCGCCAGCAGCGAAGGAGATACGCAGTATTTT. Amino acid sequence: CASSEGDTQYF.

This chain links TRBV2 with TRBJ2-7; no clear D. V lost 2 bases and J lost 3, with 11 bases in between. This CDR3 has 14 amino acids. In germline, CDR1 is SNHLY, CDR2 FYNNEI. CDR3 protein: CASSEYQVIYEQYF. CDR3 DNA sequence: TGTGCCAGCAGTGAATACCAGGTGATCTACGAGCAGTACTTC.